This T cell receptor beta chain emerged from a study of molecular identifiers for immune sequencing clone quantification. General study points: Clones above 20 RNA copies contained over 97% of effector molecules and under 1% of naive molecules.

As to this clonotype: What it recognizes is unknown. A read error may produce the germline difference seen at one junction end.

The authors built bulk TCR libraries by previously described methods with listed TCR primers. MiXCR, applied by TCRdb to the PCR reads, yields one record per CDR3 protein. The table lists over 550,000 distinct CDR3 sequences, 25% of them singletons. The CDR3 consists of 15 residues. In germline, CDR1 is LNHDA, CDR2 SQIVND (reference sequence). The authors gated naive CD8 T cells as CD8+CD4-CCR7+CD45RA+ for sorting. The TCR originated in a human donor in good health. Some libraries in this study had Jurkat cell RNA spiked in. The chain joins TRBV19 to TRBJ2-3; D is perhaps TRBD2 (5 bases). Sequencing was performed on naive CD8+ T cells from blood, with Jurkat cell RNA spiked in. Subset described: FACS-sorted CD8+CD4-CCR7+CD45RA+ naive T cells. The CDR3 sequence is CASSIRGNMVYTQCF. CDR3 coding DNA: TGTGCCAGTAGTATTCGAGGGAACATGGTTTATACGCAGTGTTTT.